These 16 T cell receptor beta chains were all obtained from the same sample, sequenced in a study of T cell responses to AZD1222 COVID-19 vaccine (dated by TCRdb to the early 2020s). The time point label corresponds to: baseline before first vaccination. Libraries were prepared through the immunoSEQ multiplex PCR assay. The clones in this table, taken by TCRdb from immuneACCESS, are in-frame only. Not every clone is retained; where verified, under half of the shortfall comes from an unresolved V gene, and the cause of the rest is unknown. Present in this sample are roughly 100,000 clones, about four fifths of which were seen just once. Together, the top ten hold 4% to 6% of the sample. This material consisted of peripheral blood, taken on day 0 of AZD1222 vaccination. The source of these receptors is an adult in good health.

This chain uses TRBV7-2 with TRBJ1-6; TRBD1 agrees at 11 bases. Germline values: CDR1 SGHTA, CDR2 FQGNSA. The CDR3 has 20 amino acids. The ends lost 0 bases at V and 0 bases at J; junction bases unmatched: 7. The CDR3 DNA follows: TGTGCCAGCAGCTTAGCGGGACAGGGGGTCCGAAGCTCCTATAATTCACCCCTCCACTTT. This translates into CASSLAGQGVRSSYNSPLHF.

In nucleotides, the CDR3 is TGTGCCAGCAGCACGCCGGGAGGGTCGTCCGGGAATGAAAAACTGTTTTTT. Translation: CASSTPGGSSGNEKLFF. The gene calls are TRBV4-2 and TRBJ1-4; no definite D call. This CDR3 contains 17 residues. V was pared by 5 bases and J by 5 bases, with 21 bases between. The germline CDR1 and CDR2 sequences are LGHNA and YNFKEQ.

This chain connects TRBV10-3 to TRBJ2-2; TRBD1 matches 9 bases. The junction had 11 bases not matched to a gene; V was cut back by 2 bases and J by 4 bases. Germline V gene data show CDR1 as ENHRY and CDR2 as SYGVKD. The CDR3 runs to 18 residues. CDR3 region: CAISEGLGQGKSTGELFF. Here the CDR3 DNA reads TGTGCCATCAGTGAGGGCTTGGGACAGGGTAAATCCACCGGGGAGCTGTTTTTT.

This rearrangement joins TRBV4-3 to TRBJ1-2, with 8 bases aligning to TRBD1. The trim removed 0 bases at V and 8 bases at J, leaving 5 bases unmatched. From germline, CDR1 is LGHNA and CDR2 YSLEER. The length of the CDR3 is 14 residues. The DNA of the CDR3 is TGCGCCAGCAGCCAAGATCAGGGGGCTAGAGGCTACACCTTC. This gives the protein CASSQDQGARGYTF.

The rearrangement uses TRBV9 and TRBJ2-1; D might be TRBD2 (5 bases). This CDR3 is 15 amino acids long. Germline values: CDR1 SGDLS, CDR2 YYNGEE. Trimming removed 0 bases at V and 4 bases at J, with 11 bases between. CDR3 in DNA: TGTGCCAGCAGCGTAGAGCCTACTAGATACAATGAGCAGTTCTTC. Amino acid sequence: CASSVEPTRYNEQFF. The full variable domain, completed using reference TRBV9 and TRBJ2-1, is DSGVTQTPKHLITATGQRVTLRCSPRSGDLSVYWYQQSLDQGLQFLIQYYNGEERAKGNILERFSAQQFPDLHSELNLSSLELGDSALYFCASSVEPTRYNEQFFGPGTRLTVL.

In this sample, this clone turned up a few times. V and J are TRBV20-1 and TRBJ1-2; 7 bases agree with TRBD1. The CDR3 sequence is 15 residues long. Germline-derived CDR1 and CDR2 are DFQATT and SNEGSKA (reference sequence). V lost 3 bases, J lost 5 bases, and 12 bases stayed unmatched. The CDR3 region is CSASWDSNFRYGYTF. The CDR3 coding sequence is TGCAGTGCTAGTTGGGACAGCAATTTTAGATATGGCTACACCTTC.

The table lists this clone with a few counts. V is TRBV5-6 and J is TRBJ1-1, with no clear D. Germline V gives CDR1 SGHDT, CDR2 YYEEEE. Trimming stripped 3 bases from V and 10 bases from J, with 10 bases between. The CDR3 runs 11 residues. The CDR3 spells CASSSQSVAFF. The CDR3 nucleotides are TGTGCCAGCAGCTCACAGTCGGTAGCTTTCTTT.

CDR3 bases: TGTGCCAGCAGCGACAGCCAAGAGACCCAGTACTTC. Translation: CASSDSQETQYF. The chain couples TRBV6-2 or TRBV6-3 to TRBJ2-5; TRBD1 might be the D (5 bases). The V end was cut by 6 bases, the J end by 1 base, with 6 bases between. Germline CDR1 is MNHEY and CDR2 is SVGEGT. This CDR3 contains 12 residues.

The chain links TRBV6-5 to TRBJ1-4, with D possibly matching TRBD1 (6 bases). Germline V gene lookup returns CDR1 MNHEY and CDR2 SVGAGI. With 9 bases removed from V and 5 bases from J, the gap between germline ends came to 19 bases. The CDR3 covers 15 residues. The chain's CDR3 is CASSETGTGNEKLFF. The DNA of the CDR3 is TGTGCCAGTTCGGAAACAGGGACCGGGAATGAAAAACTGTTTTTT.

The V and J genes are TRBV4-3 and TRBJ2-1, with 9 bases lining up with TRBD1. CDR1 LGHNA and CDR2 YSLEER come from the germline V gene. The CDR3 is 15 amino acids. J gave up 5 bases and V 4 bases, and 6 bases lay outside the gene matches. This CDR3 reads CASSRGTGRNNEQFF. CDR3 sequence (DNA): TGCGCCAGCAGCCGCGGGACAGGGCGGAACAATGAGCAGTTCTTC.

This clone was observed a handful of times. The V gene is TRBV29-1, the J gene TRBJ1-1; no definite D call. V dropped 5 bases and J dropped 2 bases, with 9 bases sitting between them. The V gene's germline CDR1 is SQVTM and CDR2 ANQGSEA. The CDR3 loop spans 12 amino acids. Here the CDR3 DNA reads TGCAGCGTTAGGACGGATAACACTGAAGCTTTCTTT. Amino acids: CSVRTDNTEAFF.

The chain carries TRBV5-5 and TRBJ1-5; D unresolved. The CDR3 contains 18 residues. CDR1 is SGHKS and CDR2 is YYEKEE in the germline V gene (reference sequence). V lost 6 bases and J lost 0, with 22 bases in between. This chain's CDR3 is CASTSSDMGFNSNQPQHF. CDR3 nucleotide sequence: TGTGCCAGCACCTCCTCGGATATGGGGTTTAATAGCAATCAGCCCCAGCATTTT.

This clone has a handful of counts. This chain connects TRBV20-1 to TRBJ1-2; D is unresolved. The germline V gene has CDR1 DFQATT and CDR2 SNEGSKA (reference sequence). The CDR3 runs to 12 residues. With 3 bases removed from V and 8 bases from J, the gap between germline ends came to 13 bases. The chain's CDR3 is CSASRQRTGYTF. The DNA of the CDR3 is TGCAGTGCTAGTAGGCAGCGTACGGGCTACACCTTC.

The CDR3: CASSLVVQGNGYTF. The CDR3 nucleotides are TGCGCCAGCAGCTTGGTAGTACAGGGCAATGGCTACACCTTC. The rearrangement links TRBV5-1 to TRBJ1-2; possible D gene TRBD1, 6 bases. The germline V gene encodes CDR1 SGHRS and CDR2 YFSETQ. This CDR3 spans 14 amino acids. Trimming shortened V by 0 bases and J by 6 bases, and 12 bases separated the two germline ends.

The rearrangement joins TRBV27 to TRBJ2-7; 7 nucleotides align to TRBD1. Losses at the gene ends were 2 bases for V and 3 bases for J; bases not matched to a gene: 7. The CDR3 is 15 amino acids. Looked up from germline, CDR1 is MNHEY and CDR2 is SMNVEV (reference sequence). The CDR3 spells CASSLRGPFNYEQYF. CDR3 sequence (DNA): TGTGCCAGCAGTTTAAGGGGGCCCTTCAACTACGAGCAGTACTTC.

The chain carries TRBV12-3 or TRBV12-4 and TRBJ2-7, with D perhaps TRBD2 (6 bases). Trimming removed 8 bases from V and 4 bases from J, with 15 bases in between. This CDR3 is built from 13 residues. As DNA, the CDR3 is TGTGCCAGCGGAGGCGGGGATGTATACGAGCAGTACTTC. Protein sequence: CASGGGDVYEQYF.